A single sample is the source of the 24 T cell receptor beta chains below, sequenced in a study of blood T cell repertoires in COVID-19. Assay used: immunoSEQ multiplex PCR; TCRdb lists only in-frame clones, some missing. The table includes around 140,000 clones, around 88% detected once. The sequencing sample was made of peripheral blood. The receptors originated from a man aged 55 to 70 with active or convalescent COVID-19.

The rearrangement joins TRBV6-5 to TRBJ2-1; maybe TRBD2 (7 bases). From germline, CDR1 is MNHEY and CDR2 SVGAGI. V lost 7 bases and J lost 4, with 17 bases in between. CDR3 size: 15 residues. The CDR3 nucleotides are TGTGCCAGCACCCCTGGGAGGGGGGGGTACAATGAGCAGTTCTTC. Translation gives CASTPGRGGYNEQFF.

The genes are TRBV19 and TRBJ2-2; TRBD1 matches 8 bases. The CDR3 has 15 residues. The V and J ends lost 5 bases and 0 bases, in that order; junction bases with no gene match: 2. Germline V lookup: CDR1 LNHDA, CDR2 SQIVND (reference sequence). The CDR3: CASSLGQANTGELFF. Written as DNA, the CDR3 is TGTGCCAGTAGTCTGGGACAGGCGAACACCGGGGAGCTGTTTTTT.

The chain combines TRBV3-1 (or the pseudogene TRBV3-2) with TRBJ2-5, with TRBD2 identical over 8 bases. The ends lost 4 bases at V and 5 bases at J; junction bases unmatched: 6. The CDR3 covers 14 residues. Germline CDR1 and CDR2: LGHDT and YNNKEL (reference sequence). The CDR3 DNA sequence: TGTGCCAGCAGCCTCGGCGGACTAGCTGAGACCCAGTACTTC. Encoded protein: CASSLGGLAETQYF.

This chain connects TRBV6-5 to TRBJ2-3; 7 bases line up with TRBD2. CDR3 length equals 16 residues. Germline loops: CDR1 MNHEY, CDR2 SVGAGI. The V segment lost 0 bases and the J segment 1 base; nucleotides outside the gene matches: 4. In nucleotides, the CDR3 is TGTGCCAGCAGTTACTCGGGTCTAGCGGGCACAGATACGCAGTATTTT. Its protein is CASSYSGLAGTDTQYF.

Comments on this clone: The same CDR3 can be traced to other DNA sequences in this sample. The chain links TRBV5-1 to TRBJ2-5; 12 positions agree with TRBD2. Germline V gene lookup returns CDR1 SGHRS and CDR2 YFSETQ. V lost 0 bases, J lost 5 bases, and 5 bases stayed unmatched. CDR3 length: 16 residues. This CDR3 is CASSLALAGGQETQYF. CDR3 nucleotides: TGCGCCAGCAGCTTGGCGCTAGCGGGGGGGCAGGAGACCCAGTACTTC.

The J gene is TRBJ2-3, the V gene TRBV11-2, with 8 positions matching TRBD2. Germline V lookup: CDR1 SGHAT, CDR2 FQNNGV. V trimming: 3 bases; J trimming: 4 bases; junction bases outside the gene matches: 9. The CDR3 sequence is 16 residues long. CDR3: CASSFVAGPRADTQYF. CDR3 bases: TGTGCCAGCAGCTTCGTAGCGGGGCCGAGGGCAGATACGCAGTATTTT.

The chain couples TRBV27 to TRBJ2-1, with 8 bases identical to TRBD1. The CDR3 is made up of 12 amino acids. V trimming: 11 bases; J trimming: 9 bases; junction bases outside the gene matches: 9. Germline CDR1 and CDR2: MNHEY and SMNVEV (reference sequence). CDR3 nucleotide sequence: TGTGCCTCTTACACAGGGACAGGTGAGCAGTTCTTC. Its translation: CASYTGTGEQFF.

This chain connects TRBV6-2 or TRBV6-3 to TRBJ1-5; tentative D call: TRBD1 (5 bases). Looked up from germline, CDR1 is MNHEY and CDR2 is SVGEGT. This CDR3 has 15 amino acids. Trimming removed 4 bases from V and 5 bases from J, with 15 bases in between. CDR3 residues: CASSSGRQNYQPQHF. CDR3 DNA sequence: TGTGCCAGCAGTTCCGGAAGACAGAATTATCAGCCCCAGCATTTT.

The CDR3, as DNA: TGTGCCCACAGGAAGGGGAACGCCGTTGACACCATATATTTT. Translation: CAHRKGNAVDTIYF. This chain uses TRBV10-3 with TRBJ1-3; weak D call: TRBD1 (5 bases). CDR1 and CDR2 (germline): ENHRY, SYGVKD. The CDR3 spans 14 residues. V was cut by 11 bases and J by 8 bases, with 22 bases left in between.

The chain employs TRBV2 and TRBJ2-3; unclear D gene. CDR1 and CDR2 from the germline V gene are SNHLY and FYNNEI. CDR3 size: 11 residues. V was trimmed by 10 bases and J by 3 bases, leaving 8 bases between them. The CDR3 spells CATSRTDTQYF. The CDR3 DNA reads as TGTGCCACCAGCCGGACAGATACGCAGTATTTT.

This clone was detected a few times. The gene calls are TRBV19 and TRBJ2-2; D might be TRBD2 (5 bases). CDR3 length equals 15 residues. V lost 7 bases to trimming and J lost 0 bases, with 12 bases between them. Germline V gene sequence: CDR1 LNHDA, CDR2 SQIVND (reference sequence). In nucleotides, the CDR3 is TGTGCCAGTATTCCTCGGGGAGCGAACACCGGGGAGCTGTTTTTT. Its protein is CASIPRGANTGELFF.

The chain carries TRBV6-2 or TRBV6-3 and TRBJ1-2; the match to TRBD1 covers 7 bases. The trim removed 4 bases at V and 6 bases at J, leaving 11 bases unmatched. This CDR3 spans 15 amino acids. Germline V CDR1 and CDR2: MNHEY, SVGEGT. Written as DNA, the CDR3 is TGTGCCAGCAGTTTCAGACAGGGAGGATCTCATGGCTACACCTTC. Translation: CASSFRQGGSHGYTF.

This chain uses TRBV3-1 (or the pseudogene TRBV3-2) with TRBJ2-7; 12 bases are a match to TRBD2. V gave up 4 bases and J gave up 3 bases; unmatched junction bases: 1. Germline V gene lookup returns CDR1 LGHDT and CDR2 YNNKEL (reference sequence). This CDR3 is 14 amino acids long. The CDR3 DNA reads as TGTGCCAGCAGCCCGACTAGCGGGAGCTACGAGCAGTACTTC. Translating it yields CASSPTSGSYEQYF.

V is TRBV7-2 and J is TRBJ1-3, with no clear D. The CDR3 runs to 14 residues. The germline gives CDR1 SGHTA, CDR2 FQGNSA. Trimming shortened V by 5 bases and J by 0 bases, and 8 bases separated the two germline ends. This CDR3 reads CASSPGNSGNTIYF. In nucleotides, the CDR3 is TGTGCCAGCAGCCCCGGGAACTCTGGAAACACCATATATTTT.

The CDR3 region is CASSWGLAGGPYEQYF. CDR3 nucleotide sequence: TGTGCCAGCAGTTGGGGACTAGCGGGGGGGCCTTACGAGCAGTACTTC. The rearrangement joins TRBV28 to TRBJ2-7, with 16 nucleotides matching TRBD2. The CDR3 length is 16 residues. Germline V lookup: CDR1 MDHEN, CDR2 SYDVKM. J was trimmed by 4 bases and V by 4 bases; bases with no gene match: 4.

CDR3: CASSAGSAGELFF. The CDR3 nucleotides are TGTGCCAGCTCAGCAGGGTCAGCCGGGGAGCTGTTTTTT. The chain uses TRBV18 and TRBJ2-2, with a tentative D call TRBD1 (5 bases). The germline V and J ends were trimmed by 5 bases and 6 bases, with 10 bases remaining between them. The CDR3 is 13 residues long. The germline V gene has CDR1 KGHSH and CDR2 LQKENI.

Only a few counts were recorded for this clone. The V and J genes are TRBV11-3 and TRBJ2-3, with D possibly matching TRBD2 (6 bases). The CDR3 runs to 14 residues. With 5 bases removed from V and 4 bases from J, the gap between germline ends came to 13 bases. CDR1 and CDR2 (germline): SGHNT, YENEEA. DNA of the CDR3: TGTGCCAGCAGCCCGGGGGTTAGGGCAGATACGCAGTATTTT. Protein sequence: CASSPGVRADTQYF.

In its sample, this clone was seen once. This chain connects TRBV9 to TRBJ2-3; TRBD2 matches 9 bases. Trimming removed 0 bases from V and 5 bases from J; junction bases left unmatched: 7. Germline V gives CDR1 SGDLS, CDR2 YYNGEE. The CDR3 is 16 amino acids. The CDR3 reads CASSVGWTSVRDTQYF. CDR3 DNA sequence: TGTGCCAGCAGCGTAGGCTGGACTAGCGTGAGAGATACGCAGTATTTT.

This chain links TRBV6-5 with TRBJ1-6, with 7 nucleotides matching TRBD1. The CDR3 covers 14 residues. The trim removed 6 bases at V and 10 bases at J, leaving 9 bases unmatched. The V gene's germline CDR1 is MNHEY and CDR2 SVGAGI. The DNA of the CDR3 is TGTGCCAGCAGGGGAACAGGGGACATCTCACCCCTCCACTTT. This sequence encodes CASRGTGDISPLHF.

The chain employs TRBV2 and TRBJ2-1; no clear D gene. CDR1 and CDR2 (germline): SNHLY, FYNNEI. V shed 6 bases and J shed 2 bases, with 2 bases lying between them. The CDR3 totals 11 residues. The CDR3 is CASSTYNEQFF. DNA of the CDR3: TGTGCCAGCAGCACCTACAATGAGCAGTTCTTC.

J is TRBJ1-4 and V is TRBV19; D may be TRBD1 (5 bases). The CDR3 is 15 amino acids. V dropped 3 bases and J dropped 4 bases, with 12 bases sitting between them. CDR1 and CDR2 (germline): LNHDA, SQIVND (reference sequence). The CDR3 protein is CASSIGGTDNEKLFF. The CDR3 DNA reads TGTGCCAGTAGTATCGGAGGGACGGATAATGAAAAACTGTTTTTT. Full variable domain (rest looked up from reference TRBV19 and TRBJ1-4): DGGITQSPKYLFRKEGQNVTLSCEQNLNHDAMYWYRQDPGQGLRLIYYSQIVNDFQKGDIAEGYSVSREKKESFPLTVTSAQKNPTAFYLCASSIGGTDNEKLFFGSGTQLSVL.

The genes are TRBV6-2 or TRBV6-3 and TRBJ1-5, with D unclear. The CDR3 is 14 residues long. V lost 2 bases, J lost 1 base, and 6 bases lay in between. Per germline, CDR1 MNHEY and CDR2 SVGEGT. The CDR3 loop reads CASSYLGSNQPQHF. The CDR3 region has the DNA TGTGCCAGCAGTTACCTTGGCAGCAATCAGCCCCAGCATTTT.

This clone was observed once. The V and J genes are TRBV18 and TRBJ2-7; 7 bases are a match to TRBD1. The CDR3 extends over 13 amino acids. V shed 3 bases, J shed 5 bases, and the junction held 4 bases outside the gene matches. From germline, CDR1 is KGHSH and CDR2 LQKENI. The CDR3 DNA is TGTGCCAGCTCACCGAGACAGGGAAACGAGCAGTACTTC. This gives the protein CASSPRQGNEQYF.

The chain has TRBV19 and TRBJ1-5, with 10 positions matching TRBD1. The CDR3 is 16 amino acids. Trimming removed 5 bases from V and 3 bases from J; junction bases left unmatched: 7. Germline-derived CDR1 and CDR2 are LNHDA and SQIVND (reference sequence). The CDR3 protein is CASSLLGTGVNQPQHF. The DNA of the CDR3 is TGTGCCAGTAGTCTACTCGGGACAGGGGTCAATCAGCCCCAGCATTTT.